This T cell receptor (beta chain) was sequenced during a study of T cells after yellow fever vaccination. About this clonotype itself: The antigen remains undetermined.

Study-level points and caveats: High-abundance clonotypes from the bulk population could contaminate FACS-sorted repertoires.

Each CDR3 protein gets one entry after TCRdb re-called the 5' RACE reads with MiXCR. The sample records 200,000 to 250,000 distinct CDR3 sequences, about 3% being singletons. CDR1 DFQATT and CDR2 SNEGSKA come from the germline V gene (reference sequence). CDR3 size: 15 residues. With 6 bases clipped from V and 0 bases from J, the junction kept 2 bases outside the gene matches. This sequence originates from a man aged 18 to 29 who received the YFV17D yellow fever vaccine. This rearrangement joins TRBV20-1 to TRBJ2-3; 14 nucleotides agree with TRBD2. The specimen was CD4+ T cells sorted from PBMCs, collected 10 days after the yellow fever booster vaccination. The CDR3 DNA reads TGCAGTGCCGGACTAGCGGGGGGTAGCACAGATACGCAGTATTTT. The encoded protein is CSAGLAGGSTDTQYF.